The 13 T cell receptor beta chains listed next were all sequenced from one sample in a study of blood T cell repertoires in COVID-19. Generated by immunoSEQ multiplex PCR, the TCRdb table keeps only in-frame clones and is missing some. This table has about 180,000 clones, about 72% appearing once. Source material: PBMCs or T cells enriched from blood (not recorded which). These receptors originate from a woman aged 50 to 60 who had recovered from COVID-19.

The V and J genes are TRBV10-3 and TRBJ2-6; no definite D call. The V gene lost 2 bases and the J gene lost 4 bases, with 9 bases spanning the gap. Per germline, CDR1 ENHRY and CDR2 SYGVKD. The CDR3 totals 15 residues. Here the CDR3 reads CAISEVGAGANVLTF. CDR3 nucleotide sequence: TGTGCCATCAGTGAGGTGGGCGCCGGGGCCAACGTCCTGACTTTC.

The chain couples TRBV2 to TRBJ1-3; a possible D gene is TRBD1 (6 bases). V lost 6 bases and J lost 0, with 15 bases in between. Germline values: CDR1 SNHLY, CDR2 FYNNEI. The CDR3 is 16 amino acids. The CDR3 sequence is CASRDTTGHSGNTIYF. The CDR3 nucleotides are TGTGCCAGCAGAGATACCACAGGGCACTCTGGAAACACCATATATTTT. Full variable domain (missing parts from reference TRBV2 and TRBJ1-3): EPEVTQTPSHQVTQMGQEVILRCVPISNHLYFYWYRQILGQKVEFLVSFYNNEISEKSEIFDDQFSVERPDGSNFTLKIRSTKLEDSAMYFCASRDTTGHSGNTIYFGEGSWLTVV.

This chain links TRBV18 with TRBJ2-7; tentatively, D is TRBD1 (6 bases). The CDR3 has 13 amino acids. The V gene lost 0 bases and the J gene lost 5 bases, with 8 bases spanning the gap. The germline V gene encodes CDR1 KGHSH and CDR2 LQKENI. The CDR3 nucleotides read TGTGCCAGCTCACCACCGGCAGGGGACGAGCAGTACTTC. It yields the protein CASSPPAGDEQYF.

The chain uses TRBV2 and TRBJ1-5, with D hard to call. The length of the CDR3 is 15 residues. The germline gives CDR1 SNHLY, CDR2 FYNNEI. Trimming removed 6 bases at V and 2 bases at J, with 14 bases between. CDR3 bases: TGTGCCAGCAGGGGAGAAAGTGGCGGCAATCAGCCCCAGCATTTT. Protein product: CASRGESGGNQPQHF.

The chain links TRBV9 to TRBJ2-7, with TRBD2 identical over 10 bases. J was trimmed by 4 bases and V by 4 bases; bases with no gene match: 26. Germline assignment: CDR1 SGDLS and CDR2 YYNGEE. The CDR3 has 21 residues. This chain's CDR3 is CASSPQTGQVVPGLALYEQYF. For the CDR3, the DNA is TGTGCCAGCAGCCCTCAGACCGGACAGGTCGTTCCGGGACTAGCGTTATACGAGCAGTACTTC.

The CDR3 DNA reads TGTGCCAGCAGGGGAAAACAGGGTTCTGGAAACACCATATATTTT. Protein: CASRGKQGSGNTIYF. The chain joins TRBV2 to TRBJ1-3; possibly TRBD1 for D (6 bases). The CDR3 extends over 15 amino acids. Deletions cut 6 bases from V and 1 base from J, with 13 bases between. Germline CDR1 SNHLY, CDR2 FYNNEI.

The chain carries TRBV7-2 and TRBJ1-1; D remains ambiguous. Per germline, CDR1 SGHTA and CDR2 FQGNSA. The CDR3 is 13 amino acids. Between the trimmed V and J ends, which lost 1 base and 10 bases, there was a span of 13 bases. The CDR3 region is CASSLGVRVRAFF. The DNA of the CDR3 is TGTGCCAGCAGCTTAGGGGTCCGGGTTCGAGCTTTCTTT.

The CDR3, as DNA: TGTGCCAGCAGCGTAGGGCTGGTACTAGCCACCGGGGAGCTGTTTTTT. The encoded protein is CASSVGLVLATGELFF. The chain is built from TRBV9 and TRBJ2-2, with D tentatively TRBD2 (6 bases). The germline gives CDR1 SGDLS, CDR2 YYNGEE. V lost 0 bases and J 4 bases, leaving 13 bases between the germline ends. The CDR3 sequence is 16 residues long.

The J gene is TRBJ2-4, the V gene TRBV4-1, with D possibly matching TRBD2 (6 bases). The CDR3 is 16 amino acids. Germline V gene data show CDR1 as MGHRA and CDR2 as YSYEKL. The germline V and J ends were trimmed by 0 bases and 6 bases, with 15 bases remaining between them. CDR3 nucleotides: TGCGCCAGCAGCCAAGATGATGGGGGGAGTGCAAACATTCAGTACTTC. This encodes CASSQDDGGSANIQYF.

This clone was counted once. The chain links TRBV14 to TRBJ2-1; 7 positions match TRBD2. CDR1 is SGHDN, CDR2 FVKESK, per germline. Trimming at V came to 0 bases and at J to 3 bases, leaving 14 bases not matched to a gene. The CDR3 has 19 residues. The CDR3 DNA reads TGTGCCAGCAGCCAAGATTACCAGCGGGGTGGCCCCGTCTACAATGAGCAGTTCTTC. It is translated as CASSQDYQRGGPVYNEQFF.

The chain carries TRBV28 and TRBJ2-7, with no clear D. This CDR3 comprises 14 residues. From germline, CDR1 is MDHEN and CDR2 SYDVKM. V was clipped by 2 bases and J by 1 base, with 9 bases between them. The CDR3 spells CASSLQRGSYEQYF. CDR3 coding DNA: TGTGCCAGCAGTTTACAGCGCGGATCCTACGAGCAGTACTTC.

Comment on this clone: This specimen includes other DNA sequences encoding the same CDR3. The chain is built from TRBV3-1 (or the pseudogene TRBV3-2) and TRBJ1-5; D unclear. The CDR3 contains 13 residues. V lost 0 bases and J 7 bases, leaving 7 bases between the germline ends. Per germline, CDR1 LGHDT and CDR2 YNNKEL (reference sequence). The CDR3 nucleotides are TGTGCCAGCAGCCAAGACAGAGGACAGCCCCAGCATTTT. Protein sequence: CASSQDRGQPQHF.

The J gene is TRBJ2-2, the V gene TRBV7-2; D possibly corresponds to TRBD1 (6 bases). The V and J ends lost 0 bases and 9 bases respectively, with 14 bases between them. The CDR3 runs 15 residues. The V gene's germline CDR1 is SGHTA and CDR2 FQGNSA. The CDR3 DNA is TGTGCCAGCAGCTTAGCAGGTTCCGGGACAAGGGAGCTGTTTTTT. As protein: CASSLAGSGTRELFF.